These 29 T cell receptor beta chains were sequenced from one sample in a study of PD-1 blockade in classical Hodgkin lymphoma. Following autologous stem cell transplantation, relapse occurred in every patient, and exposure to brentuximab vedotin varied. The table came from immunoSEQ multiplex PCR; TCRdb's copy has only in-frame clones and leaves some out. There are 100,000 to 120,000 clones in the sample; about 89% occur only once, and nearly 20% lies in the top ten. Source: peripheral blood mononuclear cells (PBMCs), taken before the second cycle of nivolumab. All receptors derive from a human donor with classical Hodgkin lymphoma.

The chain uses TRBV7-2 and TRBJ1-4; 7 nucleotides line up with TRBD1. CDR1 is SGHTA and CDR2 is FQGNSA in the germline V gene. The J segment lost 7 bases and the V segment lost 2 bases, leaving 7 bases of the junction unmatched. This CDR3 is built from 15 residues. The CDR3 spells CASSLSQGGGEKLFF. For the CDR3, the DNA is TGTGCCAGCAGCTTAAGTCAGGGGGGAGGTGAAAAACTGTTTTTT.

The V gene is TRBV27, the J gene TRBJ1-1; no clear D gene. Germline loops: CDR1 MNHEY, CDR2 SMNVEV (reference sequence). The length of the CDR3 is 13 residues. With 3 bases removed from V and 2 bases from J, the gap between germline ends came to 7 bases. CDR3 region: CASSFDPNTEAFF. CDR3 coding DNA: TGTGCCAGCAGTTTCGATCCTAACACTGAAGCTTTCTTT.

This rearrangement joins TRBV7-9 to TRBJ2-3; 10 nucleotides agree with TRBD2. J was trimmed by 6 bases and V by 5 bases; bases with no gene match: 8. The CDR3 is made up of 15 amino acids. Per the germline V gene, CDR1 is SEHNR and CDR2 is FQNEAQ (reference sequence). In DNA form, the CDR3 reads TGTGCCAGCAGCGAAGCCCCGGGACTAGCGGATACGCAGTATTTT. Translation: CASSEAPGLADTQYF.

The rearrangement uses TRBV4-1 and TRBJ2-3; 10 bases align to TRBD2. This CDR3 has 16 amino acids. Germline assignment: CDR1 MGHRA and CDR2 YSYEKL. V shed 6 bases and J 2 bases; nucleotides not matched to a gene: 8. CDR3: CASSLLGLADTDTQYF. In DNA form, the CDR3 reads TGCGCCAGCAGTCTTCTCGGACTAGCGGACACAGATACGCAGTATTTT.

V usage is TRBV5-4 and J usage is TRBJ2-7, with a possible D match to TRBD1 (6 bases). This CDR3 contains 14 residues. Germline V CDR1 and CDR2: SGHNT, YYREEE (reference sequence). Trimming pared 7 bases from V and 4 bases from J, leaving 18 bases between. The CDR3 loop is CASGKRGNRYEQYF. In DNA, the CDR3 is TGTGCCAGCGGCAAAAGGGGGAACAGGTACGAGCAGTACTTC.

The V gene is TRBV18, the J gene TRBJ2-7, with 8 bases identical to TRBD1. Germline assignment: CDR1 KGHSH and CDR2 LQKENI. The CDR3 loop spans 15 amino acids. Trimming removed 2 bases from V and 4 bases from J; junction bases left unmatched: 7. The CDR3 DNA sequence: TGTGCCAGCTCACCATCTCGGGACAGGTTATACGAGCAGTACTTC. Translating gives CASSPSRDRLYEQYF.

The CDR3 is CSADGGSLDTQYF. CDR3 DNA sequence: TGCAGCGCGGATGGGGGAAGTCTAGATACGCAGTATTTT. The J gene is TRBJ2-3, the V gene TRBV29-1; D assignment may be TRBD1 or TRBD2 (5 bases each). CDR1 and CDR2 (germline): SQVTM, ANQGSEA. The CDR3 sequence is 13 residues long. V was trimmed by 7 bases and J by 5 bases, leaving 16 bases between them.

The gene calls are TRBV5-1 and TRBJ1-1; TRBD1 matches 8 bases. Losses at the gene ends were 4 bases for V and 4 bases for J; bases not matched to a gene: 6. Germline CDR1 is SGHRS and CDR2 is YFSETQ. CDR3 length: 14 amino acids. The CDR3 reads CASSPDRAGTEAFF. The CDR3 DNA reads TGCGCCAGCAGCCCGGACAGGGCGGGCACTGAAGCTTTCTTT.

This rearrangement joins TRBV7-2 to TRBJ1-5; D is undetermined. Germline values: CDR1 SGHTA, CDR2 FQGNSA. The CDR3 has 15 residues. Trimming cost V 5 bases and J 7 bases, with 18 bases left between them. In nucleotides, the CDR3 is TGTGCCAGCAGCCTGGAGGTTGGGCGGTTGCAGCCCCAGCATTTT. Its protein product is CASSLEVGRLQPQHF.

The rearrangement uses TRBV25-1 and TRBJ2-6; TRBD1 matches 7 bases. The V segment lost 3 bases and the J segment 3 bases; nucleotides outside the gene matches: 8. Germline CDR1 is MGHDK and CDR2 is SYGVNS. The CDR3 runs to 17 residues. CDR3 nucleotides: TGTGCCAGCAGTGACCCCACAAGGGGGCGTGGGGCCAACGTCCTGACTTTC. This sequence encodes CASSDPTRGRGANVLTF.

The chain couples TRBV4-3 to TRBJ1-1, with D uncertain. The CDR3 loop spans 15 amino acids. From germline, CDR1 is LGHNA and CDR2 YSLEER. Trimming took 1 base from V and 2 from J, leaving 11 bases between them. CDR3 loop: CASSQVWRGNTEAFF. The CDR3 nucleotides read TGCGCCAGCAGCCAAGTCTGGCGGGGAAACACTGAAGCTTTCTTT.

The gene calls are TRBV10-2 and TRBJ2-7; D is uncertain. Trimming took off 2 bases at V and 2 bases at J, with 4 bases between the two ends. Germline loops: CDR1 WSHSY, CDR2 SAAADI. The CDR3 sequence is 12 residues long. CDR3 DNA: TGCGCCAGCAGTGAGGGGGCCTACGAGCAGTACTTC. Protein: CASSEGAYEQYF.

The chain links TRBV6-1 to TRBJ1-2; no clear D. V dropped 3 bases and J dropped 6 bases, with 8 bases sitting between them. The CDR3 is 12 amino acids. The germline V gene encodes CDR1 MNHNS and CDR2 SASEGT. In DNA form, the CDR3 reads TGTGCCAGCAGTGACCCCAAAGATGGCTACACCTTC. It yields the protein CASSDPKDGYTF.

This chain joins TRBV7-2 and TRBJ1-1; D uncertain. V was shortened by 5 bases and J by 7 bases, with 14 bases between the two germline ends. In germline, CDR1 is SGHTA, CDR2 FQGNSA. The CDR3 is 13 residues long. CDR3 DNA: TGTGCCAGCAGCCAACCGTACGGGGTTGAAGCTTTCTTT. It translates to CASSQPYGVEAFF.

The chain combines TRBV13 with TRBJ2-7; 11 bases are shared with TRBD2. V shed 5 bases, J shed 3 bases, and the junction held 3 bases outside the gene matches. Germline CDR1 reads PRHDT; CDR2 reads FYEKMQ (reference sequence). The CDR3 loop spans 14 amino acids. Here the CDR3 DNA reads TGTGCCAGCAGCGCGGGACTAGCGGTCTACGAGCAGTACTTC. Translating gives CASSAGLAVYEQYF.

The rearrangement joins TRBV27 to TRBJ1-2; 8 bases are shared with TRBD1. The CDR3 has 14 amino acids. Germline V gives CDR1 MNHEY, CDR2 SMNVEV (reference sequence). V shed 5 bases and J 8 bases; nucleotides not matched to a gene: 10. CDR3: CASSGDRTGLGYTF. CDR3 nucleotide sequence: TGTGCCAGCAGTGGAGACCGGACAGGGTTGGGCTACACCTTC.

This sequence joins TRBV11-1 and TRBJ1-1; D perhaps matches TRBD1 (5 bases). Germline values: CDR1 SGHAT, CDR2 FQDESV (reference sequence). This CDR3 has 14 amino acids. The V gene lost 6 bases and the J gene lost 0 bases, with 11 bases spanning the gap. The CDR3 region has the DNA TGTGCCAGCAGTTTGGGAGGGGTGAACACTGAAGCTTTCTTT. This sequence encodes CASSLGGVNTEAFF.

V and J are TRBV6-5 and TRBJ1-2, with a weak D call TRBD1 (5 bases). Germline V lookup: CDR1 MNHEY, CDR2 SVGAGI. Trimming took off 7 bases at V and 8 bases at J, with 17 bases between the two ends. The CDR3 is 13 residues long. The CDR3 DNA follows: TGTGCCAGCAAGACGACCGGGGGACTCGGCTACACCTTC. This encodes CASKTTGGLGYTF.

The rearrangement uses TRBV18 and TRBJ1-2; TRBD1 might be the D (5 bases). V gave up 3 bases and J gave up 2 bases, with 7 bases separating them. Per germline, CDR1 KGHSH and CDR2 LQKENI. The CDR3 covers 13 residues. CDR3 sequence: CASSPDRNYGYTF. The CDR3 DNA sequence: TGTGCCAGCTCACCCGACAGAAACTATGGCTACACCTTC.

The rearrangement uses TRBV18 and TRBJ2-3, with 10 bases aligning to TRBD2. Germline CDR1 KGHSH, CDR2 LQKENI. The CDR3 spans 16 residues. J lost 2 bases, V lost 2 bases, and 4 bases had no gene match. In DNA, the CDR3 is TGTGCCAGCTCACCAATAGCGGGAGGTTACACAGATACGCAGTATTTT. Amino acids: CASSPIAGGYTDTQYF.

The V gene is TRBV6-5, the J gene TRBJ1-2, with TRBD1 matching over 8 bases. The germline CDR1 and CDR2 sequences are MNHEY and SVGAGI. Trimming at V came to 2 bases and at J to 3 bases, leaving 8 bases not matched to a gene. This CDR3 comprises 16 residues. The CDR3 sequence is CASSYTQGQGDYGYTF. The CDR3 DNA sequence: TGTGCCAGCAGTTACACACAAGGACAGGGTGACTATGGCTACACCTTC.

The chain carries TRBV4-2 and TRBJ2-7; a possible D gene is TRBD1 (7 bases). The V end lost 0 bases, the J end lost 3 bases, and 15 bases lay between the germline ends. The CDR3 runs to 16 residues. Per germline, CDR1 LGHNA and CDR2 YNFKEQ. The DNA for the CDR3 is TGTGCCAGCAGCCAAGAGGAGGGACAGCTAAACTACGAGCAGTACTTC. It specifies CASSQEEGQLNYEQYF.

J is TRBJ2-3 and V is TRBV10-1; D is undetermined. The V end was cut by 2 bases, the J end by 12 bases, with 15 bases between. The CDR3 runs 13 residues. In germline, CDR1 is WNHNN, CDR2 SYGVQD (reference sequence). The chain's CDR3 is CASSEPSRWYQYF. The CDR3 DNA follows: TGCGCCAGCAGTGAGCCAAGTCGATGGTATCAGTATTTT.

The J gene is TRBJ2-1, the V gene TRBV7-9; the D is unclear. This CDR3 is built from 14 residues. Deletions cut 10 bases from V and 0 bases from J, with 13 bases between. CDR1 and CDR2 (germline): SEHNR, FQNEAQ (reference sequence). The CDR3 loop is CATNQVPSYNEQFF. CDR3 in DNA: TGTGCCACCAACCAGGTACCCTCCTACAATGAGCAGTTCTTC.

This chain uses TRBV27 with TRBJ1-2; 8 bases match TRBD1. Germline V gene sequence: CDR1 MNHEY, CDR2 SMNVEV (reference sequence). With 3 bases clipped from V and 4 bases from J, the junction kept 1 base outside the gene matches. CDR3 length: 13 amino acids. This CDR3 is CASSLGQAYGYTF. In DNA, the CDR3 is TGTGCCAGCAGTTTGGGACAGGCCTATGGCTACACCTTC.

The rearrangement uses TRBV7-2 and TRBJ2-7; tentative D call: TRBD2 (5 bases). The CDR3 is made up of 13 amino acids. V was trimmed by 5 bases and J by 3 bases, leaving 11 bases between them. The germline V gene has CDR1 SGHTA and CDR2 FQGNSA. The CDR3 protein is CASSAGAVYEQYF. The CDR3 DNA reads as TGTGCCAGCAGCGCCGGAGCGGTCTACGAGCAGTACTTC.

Comments on this clone: One end of the junction varies from germline; a read error may be responsible. V usage is TRBV2 and J usage is TRBJ2-1; D gene uncertain. This CDR3 is built from 13 residues. Germline V CDR1 and CDR2: SNHLY, FYNNEI. The CDR3 DNA is TGTGCCAGCAGTGAAGTTCTCTACGATGAGCAGTTCTTC. Protein product: CASSEVLYDEQFF. Full variable domain (outside the CDR3, taken from reference TRBV2 and TRBJ2-1): EPEVTQTPSHQVTQMGQEVILRCVPISNHLYFYWYRQILGQKVEFLVSFYNNEISEKSEIFDDQFSVERPDGSNFTLKIRSTKLEDSAMYFCASSEVLYDEQFFGPGTRLTVL.

The chain is built from TRBV6-1 and TRBJ2-1, with D hard to call. The CDR3 sequence is 14 residues long. Between the trimmed V and J ends, which lost 0 bases and 8 bases, there was a span of 11 bases. CDR1 MNHNS and CDR2 SASEGT come from the germline V gene. The CDR3 region has the DNA TGTGCCAGCAGTGAAGCGCGGTTGGCAGATGAGCAGTTCTTC. Its protein product is CASSEARLADEQFF.

This clone occurred once. The V gene is TRBV30, the J gene TRBJ1-2, with D possibly being TRBD1 (5 bases). V dropped 5 bases and J dropped 5 bases, with 15 bases sitting between them. CDR1 and CDR2 from the germline V gene are GTSNPN and SVGIG (reference sequence). The CDR3 loop spans 13 amino acids. CDR3 bases: TGTGCCTGGGTTACAGGTCCGGGGTATGGCTACACCTTC. As protein: CAWVTGPGYGYTF.